The clone carrying this TCR beta chain was seen at least ten times. As yet, its antigen is unknown. From the 5' RACE reads, TCRdb called clonotypes with MiXCR, one entry per CDR3 protein. The repertoire holds about 240,000 distinct CDR3 sequences, 8.6% seen once, with approximately 6.3% in the top ten. The data originate from a study of CD8 T cells in ankylosing spondylitis. General study points: Reported data indicate significant enrichment of disease-linked clones within matched ankylosing spondylitis synovial fluid.

V was clipped by 2 bases and J by 12 bases; unmatched bases: 13. The CDR3 contains 16 residues. Germline CDR1 MDHEN, CDR2 SYDVKM. The sequencing input was blood, either unsorted or a sorted T cell fraction (not recorded which). This TCR was recovered from a male donor with ankylosing spondylitis or in good health (not recorded which). This rearrangement joins TRBV28 to TRBJ2-1, with 10 bases matching TRBD2. CDR3 sequence: CASSLPSGGVTMTQFF. The CDR3 DNA reads as TGTGCCAGCAGTTTACCGAGCGGGGGGGTTACAATGACGCAGTTCTTC.